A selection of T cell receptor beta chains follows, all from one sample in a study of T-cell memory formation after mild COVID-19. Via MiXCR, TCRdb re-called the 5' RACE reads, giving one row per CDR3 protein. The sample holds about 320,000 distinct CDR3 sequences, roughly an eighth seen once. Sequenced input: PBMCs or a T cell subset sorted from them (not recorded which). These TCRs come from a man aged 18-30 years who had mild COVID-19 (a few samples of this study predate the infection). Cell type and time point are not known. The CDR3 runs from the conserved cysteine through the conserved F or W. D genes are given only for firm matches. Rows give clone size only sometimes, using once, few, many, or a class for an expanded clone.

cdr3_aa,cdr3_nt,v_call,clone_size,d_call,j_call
CASSFLAGGRDTQYF,TGTGCCAGCAGCTTTCTAGCGGGGGGGCGGGATACGCAGTATTTT,TRBV5-4,few,TRBD2,TRBJ2-3
CASSLVGRSSYEQYF,TGTGCCAGCAGCTTGGTAGGCAGGTCCTCCTACGAGCAGTACTTC,TRBV5-6,-,-,TRBJ2-7
CASGHRTGELFF,TGTGCCAGCGGACACCGGACAGGGGAGCTGTTTTTT,TRBV6-2/TRBV6-3,few,-,TRBJ2-2
CASSPRLAGTDTQYF,TGTGCCAGCAGCCCGAGACTAGCGGGGACAGATACGCAGTATTTT,TRBV11-3,few,TRBD2,TRBJ2-3
CASSQEVAGVADTQYF,TGTGCCAGCAGCCAAGAAGTAGCGGGGGTGGCAGATACGCAGTATTTT,TRBV3-1,few,TRBD2,TRBJ2-3
CASSPDTNYNEQFF,TGTGCCAGCAGCCCGGACACGAATTACAATGAGCAGTTCTTC,TRBV7-3,few,-,TRBJ2-1
CASSQADRQETQYF,TGCGCCAGCAGCCAGGCAGACAGACAAGAGACCCAGTACTTC,TRBV4-3,-,-,TRBJ2-5
CASSELWETQYF,TGTGCCAGCAGTGAATTATGGGAGACCCAGTACTTC,TRBV2,-,-,TRBJ2-5
CASSPSGGVLQETQYF,TGTGCCAGCAGCCCCTCCGGCGGGGTGCTCCAAGAGACCCAGTACTTC,TRBV7-2,-,-,TRBJ2-5
CSARTVGGETQYF,TGCAGTGCTAGGACAGTCGGGGGTGAGACCCAGTACTTC,TRBV20-1,few,-,TRBJ2-5
CASSYGGENTEAFF,TGTGCCAGCAGTTACGGGGGAGAGAACACTGAAGCTTTCTTT,TRBV6-6,-,-,TRBJ1-1
CASSSRGGTYNSPLHF,TGTGCCAGCAGCTCGAGGGGAGGAACCTATAATTCACCCCTCCACTTT,TRBV12-3/TRBV12-4,-,-,TRBJ1-6
CASSLDRPGAKNIQYF,TGCGCCAGCAGCTTGGATCGTCCGGGGGCCAAAAACATTCAGTACTTC,TRBV5-1,few,-,TRBJ2-4
CASTGQGARSGANVLTF,TGTGCCAGCACCGGACAGGGGGCGCGTTCTGGGGCCAACGTCCTGACTTTC,TRBV27,-,TRBD1,TRBJ2-6
CASSDGANEKLFF,TGTGCCAGCAGCGACGGGGCTAATGAAAAACTGTTTTTT,TRBV6-2/TRBV6-3,-,-,TRBJ1-4
CASSLQGGGAYEQYF,TGTGCCAGCAGCTTACAGGGCGGGGGGGCGTATGAGCAGTACTTC,TRBV7-2,-,TRBD2,TRBJ2-7
CASSRARGRTYNEQFF,TGTGCCAGCAGCCGCGCCCGGGGGCGTACCTACAATGAGCAGTTCTTC,TRBV14,-,-,TRBJ2-1
CASSQDLVGQVPTGELFF,TGCGCCAGCAGCCAAGATTTGGTGGGACAAGTGCCCACCGGGGAGCTGTTTTTT,TRBV4-3,-,-,TRBJ2-2
CASNQGQQETQYF,TGCGCCAGCAACCAGGGGCAGCAAGAGACCCAGTACTTC,TRBV5-1,few,-,TRBJ2-5
CASSFSGQDYGYTF,TGCGCCAGCAGCTTCTCGGGGCAGGACTATGGCTACACCTTC,TRBV5-1,-,-,TRBJ1-2
CASKAGAYNEQFF,TGTGCCAGTAAAGCGGGGGCCTACAATGAGCAGTTCTTC,TRBV19,-,TRBD2,TRBJ2-1
CASSLGLASGGPYNEQFF,TGTGCCAGCAGCTTAGGGTTGGCTAGCGGGGGGCCTTACAATGAGCAGTTCTTC,TRBV7-9,-,TRBD2,TRBJ2-1
CSARMAVTSTDTQYF,TGCAGTGCTAGAATGGCCGTAACTAGCACAGATACGCAGTATTTT,TRBV20-1,-,-,TRBJ2-3
CASSQEGTGYYEQYF,TGTGCCAGCAGCCAAGAAGGGACAGGGTACTACGAGCAGTACTTC,TRBV4-2,many,TRBD1,TRBJ2-7
CASSSVPGQGSNEQFF,TGCGCCAGCAGCTCAGTACCGGGACAGGGGTCCAATGAGCAGTTCTTC,TRBV5-1,-,TRBD1,TRBJ2-1
CASSYSSVDRGGGEQYF,TGTGCCAGCAGTTATTCCTCGGTGGACAGGGGAGGTGGCGAGCAGTACTTC,TRBV6-5,-,TRBD1,TRBJ2-7
CASSSHTDTQYF,TGTGCCAGCAGCTCCCACACAGATACGCAGTATTTT,TRBV11-2,few,-,TRBJ2-3
CASSLSHRGNSPLHF,TGTGCCAGCAGTTTATCCCACCGGGGCAATTCACCCCTCCACTTT,TRBV28,few,-,TRBJ1-6
CATSRGAVQEAFF,TGTGCCACCAGCAGAGGGGCGGTCCAGGAAGCTTTCTTT,TRBV15,-,-,TRBJ1-1
CASSTGGSTGELFF,TGTGCCAGCAGCACCGGGGGCAGCACCGGGGAGCTGTTTTTT,TRBV7-9,-,-,TRBJ2-2
CASSLTGASYNEQFF,TGTGCCAGCAGCTTAACCGGTGCCTCCTACAATGAGCAGTTCTTC,TRBV7-3,-,-,TRBJ2-1
CASTPSGSNQPQHF,TGTGCCAGCACCCCAAGTGGTAGCAATCAGCCCCAGCATTTT,TRBV12-3/TRBV12-4,-,-,TRBJ1-5
CASSRFGLAGTDTQYF,TGTGCCAGCAGTCGCTTCGGACTAGCGGGCACAGATACGCAGTATTTT,TRBV28,few,TRBD2,TRBJ2-3
CASSHEDSQEQFF,TGCGCCAGCAGCCATGAAGACAGTCAGGAGCAGTTCTTC,TRBV4-1,-,-,TRBJ2-1
CSGQGLNEQFF,TGCAGCGGGCAGGGGTTAAATGAGCAGTTCTTC,TRBV29-1,-,-,TRBJ2-1
CASSSFLGGVDNEQFF,TGTGCCAGCAGTTCATTCCTCGGGGGCGTCGACAATGAGCAGTTCTTC,TRBV27,few,-,TRBJ2-1
CASSFRAGGVLGGYTF,TGCGCCAGCAGCTTTCGGGCAGGGGGCGTTTTAGGAGGCTACACCTTC,TRBV5-1,-,TRBD1,TRBJ1-2
CASSPGQGEDTQYF,TGCGCCAGCAGCCCCGGACAGGGTGAAGATACGCAGTATTTT,TRBV5-1,many,TRBD1,TRBJ2-3
CASSSGGNIRSTEAFF,TGCGCCAGCAGCTCGGGGGGAAATATTAGATCAACTGAAGCTTTCTTT,TRBV5-1,few,-,TRBJ1-1
CASGKGENYEQYF,TGTGCCAGCGGTAAAGGTGAAAACTACGAGCAGTACTTC,TRBV12-3/TRBV12-4,few,-,TRBJ2-7
CASSLAPWAGLGLNNEQFF,TGTGCCAGCAGCTTAGCGCCGTGGGCAGGGCTGGGGCTAAACAATGAGCAGTTCTTC,TRBV7-6,few,-,TRBJ2-1
CASSFGATGELFF,TGTGCCAGCAGCTTTGGGGCGACCGGGGAGCTGTTTTTT,TRBV7-9,-,-,TRBJ2-2
CSVEVTAPYEQYF,TGCAGCGTTGAAGTGACAGCGCCCTACGAGCAGTACTTC,TRBV29-1,-,-,TRBJ2-7
CAMGGANTDTQYF,TGTGCCATGGGGGGGGCCAACACAGATACGCAGTATTTT,TRBV10-3,-,-,TRBJ2-3
CASSPRQGGFHQPQHF,TGTGCCAGCAGCCCCCGACAGGGCGGTTTTCATCAGCCCCAGCATTTT,TRBV7-8,few,TRBD1,TRBJ1-5
CASSSKPGQGPYNEQFF,TGTGCCAGCAGCTCGAAACCGGGACAGGGCCCCTACAATGAGCAGTTCTTC,TRBV7-9,few,TRBD1,TRBJ2-1
CSIRATDTQYF,TGCAGTATCAGGGCTACAGATACGCAGTATTTT,TRBV29-1,many,-,TRBJ2-3
CASSLARATEAFF,TGTGCCAGCAGCTTGGCCCGGGCGACTGAAGCTTTCTTT,TRBV5-4,-,-,TRBJ1-1
CSVYRSQLTGELFF,TGCAGCGTTTACAGGTCCCAACTCACCGGGGAGCTGTTTTTT,TRBV29-1,few,-,TRBJ2-2
CASSLEHGELFF,TGTGCCAGCAGCTTAGAACACGGGGAGCTGTTTTTT,TRBV7-7,few,-,TRBJ2-2
CASSLGAGSGANVLTF,TGTGCCAGCAGCTTAGGAGCCGGCTCTGGGGCCAACGTCCTGACTTTC,TRBV7-2,-,-,TRBJ2-6
CASSQDSAGRYEQYF,TGCGCCAGCAGCCAAGATAGCGCAGGGCGGTACGAGCAGTACTTC,TRBV4-3,many,-,TRBJ2-7
CASNVGGAGDTEAFF,TGCGCCAGCAACGTCGGGGGAGCAGGGGACACTGAAGCTTTCTTT,TRBV5-1,-,-,TRBJ1-1
CASSWSGYSNQPQHF,TGTGCCAGTAGTTGGTCAGGCTATAGCAATCAGCCCCAGCATTTT,TRBV19,few,-,TRBJ1-5
CASSPGLAVGELFF,TGCGCCAGCAGCCCGGGCCTAGCTGTCGGGGAGCTGTTTTTT,TRBV5-1,few,-,TRBJ2-2
CASSLAASGVPGDTQYF,TGTGCCAGCAGCTTAGCAGCCAGCGGGGTTCCAGGAGATACGCAGTATTTT,TRBV7-2,-,TRBD2,TRBJ2-3
CASTTRGNTEAFF,TGTGCCAGCACGACCAGGGGTAACACTGAAGCTTTCTTT,TRBV12-3/TRBV12-4,few,-,TRBJ1-1
CASSPRRGASYEQYF,TGTGCCAGCTCACCACGGAGGGGGGCCTCCTACGAGCAGTACTTC,TRBV18,-,-,TRBJ2-7
CASSLDPILDNSPLHF,TGCGCCAGCAGCCTCGACCCCATACTGGATAATTCACCCCTCCACTTT,TRBV5-1,few,-,TRBJ1-6
CASTLDSHSYNEQFF,TGTGCCAGCACCTTGGACAGCCACTCCTACAATGAGCAGTTCTTC,TRBV5-4,-,-,TRBJ2-1